Only one count was recorded for the clone carrying this TCR beta chain. Per the original data handling: Scientists estimated how many nucleated cells there were by amplifying reference gene primers. Clones were sequenced by immunoSEQ multiplex PCR, and TCRdb holds only the in-frame ones, with some missing. From that table come the V and J calls and clone size; the DNA was used to work out D and trimming. The sample includes under 200,000 clones, about four fifths of them seen just once. This entry comes from a study of blood T cell repertoires in COVID-19. Study summary: Samples taken during acute and convalescent COVID-19 were collected in the United States, Italy and Spain.

The clonotype was recovered from a human donor with acute or convalescent COVID-19. The donor label of this sample is uncertain. Sequenced: peripheral blood.

CDR3 in DNA: TGTGCCAGTAGTACCAGGGGCCAAGAGACCCAGTACTTC. It yields the protein CASSTRGQETQYF. The chain carries TRBV19 and TRBJ2-5, with D possibly being TRBD1 (6 bases). Germline V CDR1 and CDR2: LNHDA, SQIVND (reference sequence). The CDR3 sequence is 13 residues long. Trimming pared 4 bases from V and 1 base from J, leaving 7 bases between. Supplemented by reference TRBV19 and TRBJ2-5, the full variable domain reads DGGITQSPKYLFRKEGQNVTLSCEQNLNHDAMYWYRQDPGQGLRLIYYSQIVNDFQKGDIAEGYSVSREKKESFPLTVTSAQKNPTAFYLCASSTRGQETQYFGPGTRLLVL.